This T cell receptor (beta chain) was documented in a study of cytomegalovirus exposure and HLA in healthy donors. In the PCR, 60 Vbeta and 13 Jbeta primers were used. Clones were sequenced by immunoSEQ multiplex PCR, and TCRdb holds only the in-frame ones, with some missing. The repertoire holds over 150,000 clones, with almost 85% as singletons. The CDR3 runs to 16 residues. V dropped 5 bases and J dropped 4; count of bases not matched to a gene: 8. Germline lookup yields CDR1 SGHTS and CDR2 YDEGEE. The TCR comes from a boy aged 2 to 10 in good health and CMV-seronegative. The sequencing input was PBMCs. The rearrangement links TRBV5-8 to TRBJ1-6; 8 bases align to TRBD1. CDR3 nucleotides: TGTGCCAGCAGAACCCGACAGGGGAAGTATAATTCACCCCTCCACTTT. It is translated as CASRTRQGKYNSPLHF.